Below, 24 T cell receptor beta chains from the same sample are listed, as sequenced in a study of T cells in Graves' hyperthyroidism and ophthalmopathy. Using RNA transcripts as the source, TCR beta CDR3 regions were amplified. The HTBI primer set was used in a first-round RT-PCR of the TCR CDR3. TCRdb processed the multiplex PCR reads anew with MiXCR; each CDR3 protein has one entry. The sample contains fewer than 300,000 distinct CDR3 sequences, roughly 15% of which appear only once. Sequenced input: blood. These receptors were obtained from a woman between 45 and 65 years old with Graves' hyperthyroidism that later progressed to Graves' ophthalmopathy.

This clonotype was recorded many times. The chain couples TRBV28 to TRBJ2-7; maybe TRBD1 (6 bases). Trimming stripped 7 bases from V and 9 bases from J, with 16 bases between. Germline V CDR1 and CDR2: MDHEN, SYDVKM. The CDR3 extends over 12 amino acids. As DNA, the CDR3 is TGTGCCAGCACGGACAGCCTGACGGGGCAGTACTTC. Translation gives CASTDSLTGQYF.

The chain recombines TRBV20-1 with TRBJ2-1, with D hard to call. V was shortened by 6 bases and J by 7 bases, with 25 bases between the two germline ends. The CDR3 is 16 residues long. CDR1 and CDR2 from the germline V gene are DFQATT and SNEGSKA (reference sequence). CDR3 in amino acids: CSASSVTRQLTNEQFF. CDR3 DNA: TGCAGTGCGAGTTCGGTGACACGTCAATTGACGAATGAGCAGTTCTTC.

This clonotype was observed at least ten times. The chain couples TRBV27 to TRBJ2-1, with 11 bases identical to TRBD2. The V and J ends lost 5 bases and 6 bases, in that order; junction bases with no gene match: 15. The V gene's germline CDR1 is MNHEY and CDR2 SMNVEV (reference sequence). The CDR3 spans 18 residues. CDR3 protein: CASSPLAGGLSGSNEQFF. The CDR3 DNA reads TGTGCCAGCAGTCCGCTAGCGGGAGGTCTAAGTGGGTCCAATGAGCAGTTCTTC.

In its sample, this clonotype was seen many times. J is TRBJ1-5 and V is TRBV12-3 or TRBV12-4; D call uncertain. CDR3 length: 21 residues. Trimming took off 7 bases at V and 2 bases at J, with 33 bases between the two ends. Here the CDR3 reads CASTPGPTIREPLSRNQPQHF. The CDR3 DNA reads as TGTGCCAGCACCCCAGGTCCCACTATCCGGGAACCCCTTAGTCGCAATCAGCCCCAGCATTTT.

The J gene is TRBJ1-5, the V gene TRBV20-1; TRBD1 is a possible D gene (6 bases). CDR1 and CDR2 from the germline V gene are DFQATT and SNEGSKA (reference sequence). The V end lost 6 bases, the J end lost 4 bases, and 16 bases lay between the germline ends. The CDR3 has 14 residues. The CDR3, as DNA: TGCAGTGCCCATGGGGGGCGGCTAAATCAGCCCCAGCATTTT. Translating gives CSAHGGRLNQPQHF.

This clonotype was observed a handful of times. This may come from a read error, since a much larger clone is one base off. The CDR3 DNA is TGCAGTGCTAAGGTTTTGGCGGGAGCGCTCTACGAGCAGCACTTC. Protein sequence: CSAKVLAGALYEQHF. The chain carries TRBV20-1 and TRBJ2-7; 7 nucleotides line up with TRBD2. Germline V CDR1 and CDR2: DFQATT, SNEGSKA (reference sequence). This CDR3 has 15 amino acids.

Ten or more counts support this clonotype. V and J are TRBV3-1 and TRBJ2-3; 13 positions match TRBD2. The CDR3 runs to 16 residues. The junction had 3 bases not matched to a gene; V was cut back by 4 bases and J by 2 bases. CDR1 and CDR2 from the germline V gene are LGHDT and YNNKEL (reference sequence). In DNA, the CDR3 is TGTGCCAGCAGCCCGGGACTAGCGGGAAACACAGATACGCAGTATTTT. Protein sequence: CASSPGLAGNTDTQYF.

There are many counts of this clonotype. CDR3 nucleotides: TGTGCCAGCAGCTTAGATGGGGGCTCCGGCTACACCTTC. Its protein is CASSLDGGSGYTF. This chain links TRBV7-9 with TRBJ1-2; TRBD1 might be the D (6 bases). The CDR3 extends over 13 amino acids. Trimming took off 1 base at V and 8 bases at J, with 11 bases between the two ends. CDR1 SEHNR and CDR2 FQNEAQ come from the germline V gene (reference sequence).

This chain links TRBV9 with TRBJ1-2; no reliable D call. V shed 7 bases and J shed 1 base, with 5 bases lying between them. There are 11 residues in the CDR3. Per the germline V gene, CDR1 is SGDLS and CDR2 is YYNGEE. The CDR3 DNA reads as TGTGCCAGCCGCAGTAACTATGGCTACACCTTC. It translates to CASRSNYGYTF.

V usage is TRBV9 and J usage is TRBJ2-3; 11 bases align to TRBD2. The CDR3 consists of 18 residues. With V trimmed by 3 bases and J by 0 bases, 9 bases remained unmatched. Germline V gives CDR1 SGDLS, CDR2 YYNGEE. CDR3 in amino acids: CASSETRGLAASTDTQYF. The CDR3 DNA reads as TGTGCCAGCAGCGAGACCAGGGGACTAGCGGCAAGCACAGATACGCAGTATTTT.

This clonotype was counted ten times or more. As DNA, the CDR3 is TGTGCCAGCAGTTTGGTAATCAGGGGTAGCAATCAGCCCCAGCATTTT. Encoded protein: CASSLVIRGSNQPQHF. This chain uses TRBV28 with TRBJ1-5, with a weak D call TRBD1 (6 bases). There are 16 residues in the CDR3. Trimming left V 3 bases short and J 0 bases short, with 12 bases between. The germline CDR1 and CDR2 sequences are MDHEN and SYDVKM.

This clonotype was found a few times. CDR3 in amino acids: CSAGGSTYEQYF. Written as DNA, the CDR3 is TGCAGTGCTGGGGGGAGTACCTACGAGCAGTACTTC. V and J are TRBV20-1 and TRBJ2-7; a weak D match, TRBD2 (6 bases). The germline V gene has CDR1 DFQATT and CDR2 SNEGSKA (reference sequence). The V and J ends lost 5 bases and 2 bases respectively, with 10 bases between them. This CDR3 comprises 12 residues.

This clonotype was counted at least ten times. The genes are TRBV28 and TRBJ2-3, with 7 bases fitting TRBD2. CDR3 size: 16 residues. Germline trimming cut 4 bases from V and 3 bases from J; bases unmatched to any gene: 10. From germline, CDR1 is MDHEN and CDR2 SYDVKM. The CDR3 sequence is CASSYWGGRDTDTQYF. CDR3 nucleotides: TGTGCCAGCAGTTATTGGGGCGGGAGAGATACAGATACGCAGTATTTT.

This clonotype was counted at least ten times. The V and J genes are TRBV18 and TRBJ2-2; tentatively, D is TRBD1 or TRBD2 (5 bases each). Trimming took 0 bases from V and 1 from J, leaving 12 bases between them. Germline-derived CDR1 and CDR2 are KGHSH and LQKENI. The CDR3 has 17 residues. The CDR3 here is CASSPPVGAKNTGELFF. As DNA, the CDR3 is TGTGCCAGCTCACCACCGGTCGGGGCTAAGAACACCGGGGAGCTGTTTTTT.

The chain has TRBV4-2 and TRBJ2-1; 7 bases match TRBD2. The CDR3 length is 16 residues. Germline CDR1 reads LGHNA; CDR2 reads YNFKEQ. V lost 0 bases to trimming and J lost 7 bases; unmatched junction nucleotides: 9. Written as DNA, the CDR3 is TGTGCCAGCAGCCAAGAGGCGAGCGGGGCTAGGAATGAGCAGTTCTTC. It encodes CASSQEASGARNEQFF.

This clonotype was counted many times. The rearrangement uses TRBV20-1 and TRBJ2-1, with D perhaps TRBD2 (5 bases). Trimming stripped 1 base from V and 0 bases from J, with 7 bases between. This CDR3 region has 14 residues. The germline V gene encodes CDR1 DFQATT and CDR2 SNEGSKA (reference sequence). The CDR3: CSARAGISYNEQFF. CDR3 in DNA: TGCAGTGCTAGAGCCGGGATCTCCTACAATGAGCAGTTCTTC.

The sample holds a few counts of this clonotype. The chain joins TRBV19 to TRBJ2-2; 8 bases match TRBD1. The CDR3 is 13 amino acids. From germline, CDR1 is LNHDA and CDR2 SQIVND (reference sequence). After removal of 8 bases from V and 5 bases from J, the junction contained 4 bases not matched to a gene. The CDR3 nucleotides read TGTGCCAGTGACAGGGGATGGACCGGGGAGCTGTTTTTT. As protein: CASDRGWTGELFF.

V and J are TRBV20-1 and TRBJ1-2; 7 nucleotides align to TRBD1. Trimming removed 5 bases from V and 4 bases from J; junction bases left unmatched: 10. This CDR3 is 14 amino acids long. In germline, CDR1 is DFQATT, CDR2 SNEGSKA (reference sequence). This CDR3 is CSAVGQDKSYGYTF. The DNA for the CDR3 is TGCAGTGCTGTAGGACAGGATAAATCCTATGGCTACACCTTC.

This clonotype was observed at least ten times. The chain carries TRBV30 and TRBJ2-3, with D maybe TRBD1 (5 bases). The CDR3 runs 15 residues. The V gene's germline CDR1 is GTSNPN and CDR2 SVGIG (reference sequence). V shed 0 bases and J shed 3 bases, with 13 bases lying between them. The CDR3 loop reads CAWSVGQGETDTQYF. CDR3 sequence (DNA): TGTGCCTGGAGTGTGGGCCAGGGTGAAACAGATACGCAGTATTTT.

This sequence joins TRBV18 and TRBJ1-1; TRBD1 aligns across 7 bases. The CDR3 has 16 residues. Germline CDR1 is KGHSH and CDR2 is LQKENI. The V gene end was trimmed by 3 bases and the J gene end by 1 base; junction bases not matched to a gene: 8. CDR3 region: CASSPQGGLTNTEAFF. The CDR3 nucleotides read TGTGCCAGCTCACCTCAGGGGGGACTAACGAACACTGAAGCTTTCTTT.

With regard to this clonotype: At one end, the junction sequence differs from germline, possibly due to a read error. This chain joins TRBV5-6 and TRBJ2-7, with TRBD1 identical over 12 bases. From germline, CDR1 is SGHDT and CDR2 YYEEEE. The CDR3 length is 14 residues. For the CDR3, the DNA is TGTGCCAGCAGCGGCGGGACAGGGGGCTACGAGCATTACTTC. It specifies CASSGGTGGYEHYF.

This clonotype showed up many times. The rearrangement uses TRBV12-3 or TRBV12-4 and TRBJ2-5; weak D call: TRBD2 (6 bases). This CDR3 contains 13 residues. V gave up 5 bases and J gave up 7 bases, with 14 bases separating them. The CDR3 protein is CASSPLDYTTQYF. The CDR3 nucleotides read TGTGCCAGCAGTCCGTTGGACTACACGACCCAGTACTTC.

This clonotype was seen many times. The chain carries TRBV27 and TRBJ1-1, with 10 bases identical to TRBD1. V trimming: 5 bases; J trimming: 5 bases; junction bases outside the gene matches: 5. The CDR3 contains 14 residues. The V gene's germline CDR1 is MNHEY and CDR2 SMNVEV (reference sequence). The CDR3 bases are TGTGCCAGCAGTGGACAGGGGGGGGGTACTGAAGCTTTCTTT. This encodes CASSGQGGGTEAFF.

This clonotype was detected ten times or more. This sequence joins TRBV9 and TRBJ1-1, with D possibly being TRBD1 (5 bases). The length of the CDR3 is 14 residues. Germline V gives CDR1 SGDLS, CDR2 YYNGEE. Deletions cut 3 bases from V and 1 base from J, with 10 bases between. The CDR3 nucleotides are TGTGCCAGCAGCGCGTCCGGGGGGAACACTGAAGCTTTCTTT. Protein: CASSASGGNTEAFF.